This entry lists 32 T cell receptor beta chains sequenced from one sample in a study of monozygotic twins with inflammatory bowel disease. After re-calling the 5' RACE reads, TCRdb lists one entry per CDR3 protein, DNA absent. This sample contains some 300,000 distinct CDR3 sequences. Sequenced material: blood. Receptors were obtained from a human donor with ulcerative colitis or Crohn's disease, or a healthy co-twin of an affected twin (not recorded which).

The rearrangement links TRBV12-3 or TRBV12-4 to TRBJ1-3; the TRBD1 assignment by TCRdb is unverifiable without DNA. The CDR3 extends over 15 amino acids. The CDR3 loop reads CASSLSRGLGNTIYF.

The rearrangement joins TRBV12-3 or TRBV12-4 to TRBJ1-1. This CDR3 region has 15 residues. The CDR3 region is CASSLASAAGTEAFF.

The chain has TRBV12-3 or TRBV12-4 and TRBJ2-2; the TRBD2 assignment by TCRdb is unverifiable without DNA. The CDR3 sequence is 17 residues long. The chain's CDR3 is CASTGGSGGSNTGELFF.

The chain uses TRBV13 and TRBJ2-2. Germline V gives CDR1 PRHDT, CDR2 FYEKMQ (reference sequence). The CDR3 loop spans 13 amino acids. CDR3 region: CASSLALGGELFF.

This chain links TRBV12-3 or TRBV12-4 with TRBJ2-1; lacking DNA, the TRBD2 call made by TCRdb goes unchecked. CDR3 length equals 16 residues. This CDR3 is CASSRQGTSRGNEQFF.

This rearrangement joins TRBV7-6 to TRBJ2-1; without DNA, the TCRdb call of TRBD2 cannot be checked. CDR3 length equals 16 residues. Looked up from germline, CDR1 is SGHVS and CDR2 is FNYEAQ. CDR3 sequence reads: CASSRDLAGGNNEQFF. The entire variable domain, with the rest obtained from reference TRBV7-6 and TRBJ2-1, is as follows: GAGVSQSPRYKVTKRGQDVALRCDPISGHVSLYWYRQALGQGPEFLTYFNYEAQQDKSGLPNDRFSAERPEGSISTLTIQRTEQRDSAMYRCASSRDLAGGNNEQFFGPGTRLTVL.

This CDR3 is CSARVSASGVTYEQYF. The chain recombines TRBV20-1 with TRBJ2-7. Germline V gives CDR1 DFQATT, CDR2 SNEGSKA (reference sequence). CDR3 length: 16 amino acids.

This chain uses TRBV7-2 with TRBJ2-7; TCRdb's D gene call, TRBD2, goes unchecked for lack of DNA. The CDR3 loop spans 14 amino acids. Germline CDR1 SGHTA, CDR2 FQGNSA. The CDR3 region is CASSLGGGAYEQYF.

V is TRBV18 and J is TRBJ2-7; TCRdb reports TRBD2, a call that lacks DNA to check it against. CDR1 KGHSH and CDR2 LQKENI come from the germline V gene. CDR3 size: 16 residues. The CDR3 here is CASSPQGASGSYEQYF.

V gene TRBV15 combines with J gene TRBJ2-7; TCRdb names TRBD1, which stays unverified in the absence of DNA. Germline V CDR1 and CDR2: LNHNV, YYDKDF (reference sequence). CDR3 length: 14 residues. CDR3 region: CATSREGQAYEQYF.

The chain employs TRBV19 and TRBJ2-5; TCRdb picks TRBD1, but there is no DNA to check that call. The CDR3 contains 14 residues. Germline CDR1 LNHDA, CDR2 SQIVND (reference sequence). CDR3 sequence reads: CASSTAKVTGAQYF. The whole variable domain, remainder taken from reference TRBV19 and TRBJ2-5, is DGGITQSPKYLFRKEGQNVTLSCEQNLNHDAMYWYRQDPGQGLRLIYYSQIVNDFQKGDIAEGYSVSREKKESFPLTVTSAQKNPTAFYLCASSTAKVTGAQYFGPGTRLLVL.

CDR3: CASSEVGAGVQPQHF. The V and J genes are TRBV6-1 and TRBJ1-5; TCRdb selects TRBD1, and the lack of DNA leaves this call unchecked. The CDR3 loop spans 15 amino acids. Looked up from germline, CDR1 is MNHNS and CDR2 is SASEGT.

The chain is built from TRBV28 and TRBJ2-4; TCRdb picks TRBD2, but there is no DNA to check that call. CDR1 MDHEN and CDR2 SYDVKM come from the germline V gene. This CDR3 region has 18 residues. The CDR3 loop reads CASSLTARHSSGFIIQYF.

The CDR3 protein is CASSAGQGEPSGNTIYF. The J gene is TRBJ1-3, the V gene TRBV6-1; TCRdb reports TRBD1, a call that lacks DNA to check it against. CDR3 length: 17 residues. Germline values: CDR1 MNHNS, CDR2 SASEGT.

The CDR3 loop is CASRGESGQPQHF. The chain recombines TRBV5-1 with TRBJ1-5. This CDR3 has 13 residues. The germline V gene has CDR1 SGHRS and CDR2 YFSETQ.

The J gene is TRBJ2-5, the V gene TRBV6-1. The CDR3 is 12 amino acids. In germline, CDR1 is MNHNS, CDR2 SASEGT. The CDR3 spells CASSKERKTQYF.

The genes are TRBV12-3 or TRBV12-4 and TRBJ1-5; with no DNA, the TCRdb D assignment of TRBD1 cannot be verified. The CDR3 runs 16 residues. The CDR3 sequence is CASSVETGGMDQPQHF.

The rearrangement links TRBV7-2 to TRBJ1-6; absent DNA, TCRdb's TRBD1 call cannot be checked. Looked up from germline, CDR1 is SGHTA and CDR2 is FQGNSA. The CDR3 runs 16 residues. CDR3 loop: CASSLGSGARGSPLHF. The variable domain in full, with the rest retrieved from reference TRBV7-2 and TRBJ1-6, is GAGVSQSPSNKVTEKGKDVELRCDPISGHTALYWYRQSLGQGLEFLIYFQGNSAPDKSGLPSDRFSAERTGGSVSTLTIQRTQQEDSAVYLCASSLGSGARGSPLHFGNGTRLTVT.

V usage is TRBV7-9 and J usage is TRBJ2-2; TCRdb designates TRBD1, a call that cannot be tested without DNA. The CDR3 extends over 16 amino acids. Germline CDR1 and CDR2: SEHNR and FQNEAQ (reference sequence). The CDR3 sequence: CASSPATGANTGELFF. The variable domain in full, with the rest retrieved from reference TRBV7-9 and TRBJ2-2, is DTGVSQNPRHKITKRGQNVTFRCDPISEHNRLYWYRQTLGQGPEFLTYFQNEAQLEKSRLLSDRFSAERPKGSFSTLEIQRTEQGDSAMYLCASSPATGANTGELFFGEGSRLTVL.

The rearrangement joins TRBV18 to TRBJ2-7; the TRBD1 assignment by TCRdb is unverifiable without DNA. This CDR3 is built from 12 residues. Germline assignment: CDR1 KGHSH and CDR2 LQKENI. Here the CDR3 reads CASSYGQGALHF. Full variable domain (missing parts from reference TRBV18 and TRBJ2-7): NAGVMQNPRHLVRRRGQEARLRCSPMKGHSHVYWYRQLPEEGLKFMVYLQKENIIDESGMPKERFSAEFPKEGPSILRIQQVVRGDSAAYFCASSYGQGALHFGPGTRLTVT.

The chain employs TRBV12-3 or TRBV12-4 and TRBJ2-1; the D call from TCRdb, TRBD1, cannot be confirmed without DNA. The CDR3 runs 15 residues. CDR3 loop: CASSKMGHSYNEQFF.

J is TRBJ2-7 and V is TRBV19; as DNA is missing, the TRBD2 call by TCRdb cannot be tested. The CDR3 consists of 15 residues. CDR1 is LNHDA and CDR2 is SQIVND in the germline V gene (reference sequence). This CDR3 reads CASSLLAGVSYEQYF. Full variable domain (outside the CDR3, taken from reference TRBV19 and TRBJ2-7): DGGITQSPKYLFRKEGQNVTLSCEQNLNHDAMYWYRQDPGQGLRLIYYSQIVNDFQKGDIAEGYSVSREKKESFPLTVTSAQKNPTAFYLCASSLLAGVSYEQYFGPGTRLTVT.

The V and J genes are TRBV13 and TRBJ2-1; TCRdb designates TRBD1, a call that cannot be tested without DNA. The V gene's germline CDR1 is PRHDT and CDR2 FYEKMQ (reference sequence). This CDR3 contains 16 residues. The CDR3 loop reads CASSPEQGAGINEQFF.

The rearrangement joins TRBV4-2 to TRBJ2-7; TCRdb's D gene call, TRBD2, goes unchecked for lack of DNA. CDR1 and CDR2 from the germline V gene are LGHNA and YNFKEQ. This CDR3 contains 18 residues. The CDR3 sequence is CASSHYPSGVDFSYEQYF.

V gene TRBV27 combines with J gene TRBJ1-6. The CDR3 runs 12 residues. Germline CDR1 is MNHEY and CDR2 is SMNVEV (reference sequence). The chain's CDR3 is CASSLGYSPLHF.

This sequence joins TRBV12-3 or TRBV12-4 and TRBJ2-3. The CDR3 is 15 amino acids. CDR3 sequence: CASSSGRLVTDTQYF.

V usage is TRBV20-1 and J usage is TRBJ2-7; there is no DNA to check the TCRdb D call of TRBD1. In germline, CDR1 is DFQATT, CDR2 SNEGSKA (reference sequence). The length of the CDR3 is 14 residues. CDR3: CSARDREQSNEQYF.

V is TRBV7-9 and J is TRBJ2-2. This CDR3 comprises 14 residues. CDR1 and CDR2 (germline): SEHNR, FQNEAQ (reference sequence). The CDR3 is CASSSQFDTGELFF. Full variable domain (remainder filled in from reference TRBV7-9 and TRBJ2-2): DTGVSQNPRHKITKRGQNVTFRCDPISEHNRLYWYRQTLGQGPEFLTYFQNEAQLEKSRLLSDRFSAERPKGSFSTLEIQRTEQGDSAMYLCASSSQFDTGELFFGEGSRLTVL.

The chain has TRBV4-2 and TRBJ2-5. Germline values: CDR1 LGHNA, CDR2 YNFKEQ. This CDR3 comprises 15 residues. The CDR3 loop is CASSQDVYAQETQYF.

V is TRBV29-1 and J is TRBJ2-3; the TCRdb call, TRBD1, lacks DNA for checking. There are 12 residues in the CDR3. CDR1 is SQVTM, CDR2 ANQGSEA, per germline. The CDR3 reads CSVKRGADTQYF.

The CDR3 loop reads CASSLQGRDEQYF. The chain has TRBV9 and TRBJ2-7; the D gene TCRdb calls, TRBD1, cannot be checked with no DNA. Per the germline V gene, CDR1 is SGDLS and CDR2 is YYNGEE. The CDR3 sequence is 13 residues long.

V usage is TRBV28 and J usage is TRBJ2-1; with no DNA, the TCRdb D assignment of TRBD2 cannot be verified. The CDR3 consists of 16 residues. Germline CDR1 and CDR2: MDHEN and SYDVKM. The CDR3 here is CASTEVTSGKGNEQFF.